This TCR beta chain originates from a study of human T cells and chemical hapten exposure. Findings and caveats of the study: The immune response of these alopecia patients might not match healthy individuals'.

Documented time point: patch test 1, 2 weeks after DPC sensitization. The treatment here: therapeutic diphenylcyclopropenone sensitization with weekly scalp DPC. Germline V CDR1 and CDR2: DFQATT, SNEGSKA (reference sequence). J lost 6 bases, V lost 5 bases, and 9 bases had no gene match. The CDR3 loop spans 14 amino acids. This clonotype was observed a handful of times. Its antigen is undetermined. TCRdb processed the RACE reads anew with MiXCR; each CDR3 protein has one entry. The table shows 120,000 or so distinct CDR3 sequences, with roughly 13% occurring only once. The J gene is TRBJ2-3, the V gene TRBV20-1, with 9 bases aligning to TRBD2. The receptor was derived from a man younger than 35 with alopecia areata. Some clones in this sample may be carry-over from other donors' samples. The sample here was whole blood, taken in connection with sensitization to the hapten diphenylcyclopropenone (DPC). As DNA, the CDR3 is TGCAGTGCTTCCCCGGGACTAGCAACGGATACGCAGTATTTT. This translates into CSASPGLATDTQYF.